This TCR beta chain was recovered during a study of metastatic and nonmetastatic thyroid tumors. With MiXCR, TCRdb reprocessed the PCR reads. This table has 21,000 or so clones, around a fifth appearing once. Thyroid surgery had not been preceded by any treatment in any patient. Sequenced: tumor tissue. This clonotype was obtained from a female donor with papillary thyroid cancer or a benign thyroid nodule (not recorded which). Some clones in this sample may be carry-over from other donors' samples.

The CDR3 DNA reads TGTGCCAGCAGTCACACACGGGAGCAGTACTTC. Encoded protein: CASSHTREQYF. The chain is built from TRBV6-2 or TRBV6-3 and TRBJ2-7, with unresolved D. V dropped 5 bases and J dropped 7 bases, with 9 bases sitting between them. The CDR3 consists of 11 residues. CDR1 is MNHEY and CDR2 is SVGEGT in the germline V gene.